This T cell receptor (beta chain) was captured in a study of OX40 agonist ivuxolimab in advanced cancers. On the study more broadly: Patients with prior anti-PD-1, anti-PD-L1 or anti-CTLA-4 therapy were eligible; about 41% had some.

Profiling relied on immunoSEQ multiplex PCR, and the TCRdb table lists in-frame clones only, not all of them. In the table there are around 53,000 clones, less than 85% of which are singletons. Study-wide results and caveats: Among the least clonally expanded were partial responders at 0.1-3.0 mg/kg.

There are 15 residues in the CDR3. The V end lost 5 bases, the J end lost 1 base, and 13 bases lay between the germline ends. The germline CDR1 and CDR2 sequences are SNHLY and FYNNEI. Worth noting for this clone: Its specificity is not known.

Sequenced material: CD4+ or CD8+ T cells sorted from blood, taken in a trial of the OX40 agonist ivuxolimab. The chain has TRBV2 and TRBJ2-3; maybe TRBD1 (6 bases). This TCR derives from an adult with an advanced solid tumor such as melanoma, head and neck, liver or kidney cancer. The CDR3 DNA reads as TGTGCCAGCAGTTCCCAGGGGTGGGGCACAGATACGCAGTATTTT. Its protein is CASSSQGWGTDTQYF.